This paragraph covers one T cell receptor (beta chain) sequence. Its antigen is unidentified. This sample stems from a study of shared clonotypes between healthy human individuals. Findings and limits, study-wide: The study drew on few donors, limiting represented genetic and exposure-history diversity.

Genomic DNA from unsorted samples was obtained from 70 million to 90 million PBMCs (per sample). With 5 bases clipped from V and 3 bases from J, the junction kept 2 bases outside the gene matches. This CDR3 comprises 14 residues. Germline V gene lookup returns CDR1 MDHEN and CDR2 SYDVKM. Libraries were prepared by immunoSEQ multiplex PCR; TCRdb keeps only in-frame clonotypes and omits some of them. The sample shows about 490,000 clones, 79% of them seen only once. The chain has TRBV28 and TRBJ2-7, with 12 bases identical to TRBD2. The sample comprised PBMCs. The clonotype comes from a middle-aged woman in good health. Some clones in this sample may be carry-over from other donors' samples. The CDR3 region is CASSGLAGIYEQYF. In nucleotides, the CDR3 is TGTGCCAGCAGTGGACTAGCGGGGATCTACGAGCAGTACTTC.